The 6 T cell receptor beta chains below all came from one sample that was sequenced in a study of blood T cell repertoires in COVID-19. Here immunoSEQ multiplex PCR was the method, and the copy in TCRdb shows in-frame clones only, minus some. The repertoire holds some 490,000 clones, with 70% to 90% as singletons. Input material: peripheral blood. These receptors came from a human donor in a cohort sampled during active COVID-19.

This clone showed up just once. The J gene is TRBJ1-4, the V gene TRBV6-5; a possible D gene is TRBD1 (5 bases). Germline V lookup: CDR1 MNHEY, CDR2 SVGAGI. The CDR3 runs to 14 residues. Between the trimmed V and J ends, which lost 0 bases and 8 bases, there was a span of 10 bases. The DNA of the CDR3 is TGTGCCAGCAGTTACTCTGGGGACTACGAAAAACTGTTTTTT. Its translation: CASSYSGDYEKLFF.

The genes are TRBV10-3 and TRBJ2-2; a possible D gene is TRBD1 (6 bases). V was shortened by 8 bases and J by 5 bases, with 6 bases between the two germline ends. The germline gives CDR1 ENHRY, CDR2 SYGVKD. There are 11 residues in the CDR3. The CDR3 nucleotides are TGTGCCATCCAGGGGACCGGGGAGCTGTTTTTT. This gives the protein CAIQGTGELFF.

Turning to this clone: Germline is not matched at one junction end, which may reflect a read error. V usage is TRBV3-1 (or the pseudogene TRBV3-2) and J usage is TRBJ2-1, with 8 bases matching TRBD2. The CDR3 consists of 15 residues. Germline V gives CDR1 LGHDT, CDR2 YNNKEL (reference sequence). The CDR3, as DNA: TGTGCCAGCAGGCAAGCGGGAGATTCGTACAATGAGCAGTTCTTC. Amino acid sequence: CASRQAGDSYNEQFF.

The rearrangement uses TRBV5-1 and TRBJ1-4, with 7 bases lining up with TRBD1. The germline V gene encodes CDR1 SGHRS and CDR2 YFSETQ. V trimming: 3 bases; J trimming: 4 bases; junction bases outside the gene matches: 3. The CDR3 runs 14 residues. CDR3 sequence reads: CASSSGTDNEKLFF. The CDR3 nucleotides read TGCGCCAGCAGCTCCGGGACAGATAATGAAAAACTGTTTTTT.

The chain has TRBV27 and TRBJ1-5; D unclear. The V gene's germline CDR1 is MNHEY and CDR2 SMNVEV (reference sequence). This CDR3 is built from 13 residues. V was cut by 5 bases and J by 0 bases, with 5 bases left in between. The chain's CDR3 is CASSPYSNQPQHF. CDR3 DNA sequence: TGTGCCAGCAGTCCCTATAGCAATCAGCCCCAGCATTTT.

CDR3 bases: TGTGCCAGCAGCCAAGATTGGCAGGTCGAATCCTACGAGCAGTACTTC. Encoded protein: CASSQDWQVESYEQYF. The J gene is TRBJ2-7, the V gene TRBV3-1 (or the pseudogene TRBV3-2); D gene uncertain. Germline CDR1 reads LGHDT; CDR2 reads YNNKEL (reference sequence). Trimming shortened V by 0 bases and J by 1 base, and 13 bases separated the two germline ends. The CDR3 extends over 16 amino acids.